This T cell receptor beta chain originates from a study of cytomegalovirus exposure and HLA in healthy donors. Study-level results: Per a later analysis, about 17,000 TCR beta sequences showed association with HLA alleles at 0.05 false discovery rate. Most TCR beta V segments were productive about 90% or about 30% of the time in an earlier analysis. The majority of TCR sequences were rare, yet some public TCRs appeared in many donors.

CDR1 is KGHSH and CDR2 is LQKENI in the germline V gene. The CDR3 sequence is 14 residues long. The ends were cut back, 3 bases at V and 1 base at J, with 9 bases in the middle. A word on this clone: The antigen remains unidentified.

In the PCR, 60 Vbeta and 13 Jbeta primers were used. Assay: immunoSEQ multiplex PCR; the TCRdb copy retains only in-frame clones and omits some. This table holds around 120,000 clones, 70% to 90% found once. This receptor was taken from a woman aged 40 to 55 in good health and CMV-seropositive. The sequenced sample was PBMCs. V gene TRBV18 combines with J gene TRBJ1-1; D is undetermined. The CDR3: CASSPLDSNTEAFF. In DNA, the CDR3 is TGTGCCAGCTCACCGCTGGACTCGAACACTGAAGCTTTCTTT.